This T cell receptor (beta chain) is drawn from a study of T cell responses to AZD1222 COVID-19 vaccine. Turning to this clone: Its matching antigen is unknown.

Assay: immunoSEQ multiplex PCR; the TCRdb copy retains only in-frame clones and omits some. Found here are 200,000 or so clones, about 94% of them singletons; the top ten hold around 1%. Second-dose intervals of approximately 4 or approximately 12 weeks were pooled. Germline CDR1 and CDR2: MNHEY and SVGEGT. Trimming took off 6 bases at V and 0 bases at J, with 12 bases between the two ends. The CDR3 totals 16 residues. The study, taken as a whole, reports: Among vaccine-associated CD4 TCRs, coverage spanned spike, with dominance at 160-218 and 743-854. Females outnumbered males among donors, who were mostly white British; clonal diversity was possibly underestimated. Among AZD1222 vaccinees, only 5 to 7 were seropositive at baseline.

This material consisted of peripheral blood, taken 28 days after the second AZD1222 dose. This sequence joins TRBV6-2 or TRBV6-3 and TRBJ1-6, with no clear D. This clonotype was sampled from an adult who received the AZD1222 COVID-19 vaccine. CDR3 coding DNA: TGTGCCAGCAGCTGGGTCCCTAGCTCCTATAATTCACCCCTCCACTTT. Translation: CASSWVPSSYNSPLHF.